A selection of T cell receptor beta chains follows, all from one sample in a study of Graves' ophthalmopathy and Graves' hyperthyroidism. TCRdb processed the multiplex PCR reads anew with MiXCR; each CDR3 protein has one entry. Of roughly 480,000 distinct CDR3 sequences listed, around an eighth were seen once; the top ten hold approximately 9.8%. Material: blood. These receptors were collected from a woman in her 30s with Graves' ophthalmopathy. Both conserved end residues are part of each CDR3. Each record gives: CDR3 length, V gene, D gene, clone size, J gene, CDR3 protein, CDR3 DNA. D genes are given only for firm matches. Size tells how often a clone was seen (once, few, many) or the class of an expanded clone, and some rows leave it out.

CDR3 length: 15; V gene: TRBV2; D gene: TRBD1; clone size: NA; J gene: TRBJ1-5; CDR3 protein: CASSDRTGFNQPQHF; CDR3 DNA: TGTGCCAGCAGTGATAGGACAGGGTTCAATCAGCCCCAGCATTTT
CDR3 length: 13; V gene: TRBV11-2; D gene: NA; clone size: NA; J gene: TRBJ1-5; CDR3 protein: CASSLDRGRPQHF; CDR3 DNA: TGTGCCAGCAGCTTAGATCGGGGGCGGCCCCAGCATTTT
CDR3 length: 16; V gene: TRBV6-2/TRBV6-3; D gene: NA; clone size: NA; J gene: TRBJ2-7; CDR3 protein: CASSDQTTFTPYEQYF; CDR3 DNA: TGTGCCAGCAGTGATCAGACGACCTTCACCCCTTACGAGCAGTACTTC
CDR3 length: 14; V gene: TRBV6-1; D gene: NA; clone size: many; J gene: TRBJ1-1; CDR3 protein: CASSGMPMNTEAFF; CDR3 DNA: TGTGCCAGCAGTGGAATGCCCATGAACACTGAAGCTTTCTTT
CDR3 length: 15; V gene: TRBV6-1; D gene: TRBD1; clone size: many; J gene: TRBJ1-1; CDR3 protein: CASSPTTGLNTEAFF; CDR3 DNA: TGTGCCAGCAGTCCTACGACAGGGTTGAACACTGAAGCTTTCTTT
CDR3 length: 17; V gene: TRBV10-2; D gene: NA; clone size: many; J gene: TRBJ2-5; CDR3 protein: CASRMDGHTFPKETQYF; CDR3 DNA: TGCGCCAGCAGGATGGACGGACATACATTTCCGAAAGAGACCCAGTACTTC
CDR3 length: 15; V gene: TRBV12-3/TRBV12-4; D gene: TRBD1; clone size: many; J gene: TRBJ1-1; CDR3 protein: CASSRLLTGEGEAFF; CDR3 DNA: TGTGCCAGCAGTCGGCTTCTTACAGGGGAGGGTGAAGCTTTCTTT
CDR3 length: 13; V gene: TRBV9; D gene: NA; clone size: many; J gene: TRBJ2-7; CDR3 protein: CASSAQGINEQYF; CDR3 DNA: TGTGCCAGCAGCGCGCAGGGGATCAACGAGCAGTACTTC
CDR3 length: 13; V gene: TRBV20-1; D gene: NA; clone size: few; J gene: TRBJ1-2; CDR3 protein: CSARDPWGYGYTF; CDR3 DNA: TGCAGTGCTAGAGACCCCTGGGGATATGGCTACACCTTC
CDR3 length: 14; V gene: TRBV4-1; D gene: NA; clone size: NA; J gene: TRBJ1-3; CDR3 protein: CASSQKFSGNTIYF; CDR3 DNA: TGCGCCAGCAGCCAAAAGTTCTCTGGAAACACCATATATTTT
CDR3 length: 13; V gene: TRBV7-3; D gene: NA; clone size: many; J gene: TRBJ1-1; CDR3 protein: CASSVNGDTEAFF; CDR3 DNA: TGTGCCAGCAGCGTAAACGGGGACACTGAAGCTTTCTTT
CDR3 length: 14; V gene: TRBV6-2/TRBV6-3; D gene: NA; clone size: many; J gene: TRBJ1-2; CDR3 protein: CASSREGSNYGYTF; CDR3 DNA: TGTGCCAGCAGCCGGGAAGGGAGTAACTATGGCTACACCTTC
CDR3 length: 13; V gene: TRBV5-1; D gene: NA; clone size: many; J gene: TRBJ1-1; CDR3 protein: CASSYGTSTEAFF; CDR3 DNA: TGCGCCAGCAGCTACGGGACGAGCACTGAAGCTTTCTTT
CDR3 length: 14; V gene: TRBV25-1; D gene: TRBD2; clone size: NA; J gene: TRBJ2-2; CDR3 protein: CASSESSGTGELFF; CDR3 DNA: TGTGCCAGCAGTGAATCTAGCGGGACCGGGGAGCTGTTTTTT
CDR3 length: 14; V gene: TRBV30; D gene: TRBD1; clone size: NA; J gene: TRBJ2-7; CDR3 protein: CAWSRDRGFYEQYF; CDR3 DNA: TGTGCCTGGTCCCGGGACAGGGGATTCTACGAGCAGTACTTC
CDR3 length: 14; V gene: TRBV6-1; D gene: NA; clone size: many; J gene: TRBJ1-5; CDR3 protein: CASTGEWGNQPQHF; CDR3 DNA: TGTGCCAGCACTGGCGAATGGGGCAATCAGCCCCAGCATTTT
CDR3 length: 14; V gene: TRBV6-1; D gene: NA; clone size: many; J gene: TRBJ1-2; CDR3 protein: CASSEYGFSYGYTF; CDR3 DNA: TGTGCCAGCAGTGAATATGGGTTTAGCTATGGCTACACCTTC
CDR3 length: 14; V gene: TRBV2; D gene: TRBD2; clone size: NA; J gene: TRBJ2-7; CDR3 protein: CASSPGLAPLEQYF; CDR3 DNA: TGTGCCAGCAGTCCGGGACTAGCTCCTCTCGAGCAGTACTTC
CDR3 length: 13; V gene: TRBV4-3; D gene: NA; clone size: NA; J gene: TRBJ1-5; CDR3 protein: CASSQDRESPQHF; CDR3 DNA: TGCGCCAGCAGCCAAGATCGCGAGTCGCCCCAGCATTTT
CDR3 length: 14; V gene: TRBV6-4; D gene: TRBD1; clone size: many; J gene: TRBJ2-7; CDR3 protein: CASTTDRGTYEQYF; CDR3 DNA: TGTGCCAGCACCACGGACAGGGGAACCTACGAGCAGTACTTC
CDR3 length: 14; V gene: TRBV5-1; D gene: NA; clone size: many; J gene: TRBJ2-7; CDR3 protein: CASSFYPQDYEQYF; CDR3 DNA: TGCGCCAGCAGCTTCTACCCCCAAGACTACGAGCAGTACTTC
CDR3 length: 16; V gene: TRBV19; D gene: NA; clone size: NA; J gene: TRBJ1-5; CDR3 protein: CASIPIGPRAAQPQHF; CDR3 DNA: TGTGCCAGTATCCCAATAGGGCCTCGGGCCGCTCAGCCCCAGCATTTT
CDR3 length: 12; V gene: TRBV19; D gene: NA; clone size: many; J gene: TRBJ1-5; CDR3 protein: CASSMSPMPQHF; CDR3 DNA: TGTGCCAGTAGTATGAGCCCCATGCCCCAGCATTTT
CDR3 length: 15; V gene: TRBV19; D gene: NA; clone size: many; J gene: TRBJ1-5; CDR3 protein: CASTPNQYSNQPQHF; CDR3 DNA: TGTGCCAGTACTCCAAACCAGTATAGCAATCAGCCCCAGCATTTT
CDR3 length: 14; V gene: TRBV28; D gene: NA; clone size: many; J gene: TRBJ1-1; CDR3 protein: CASSLMGGGTEAFF; CDR3 DNA: TGTGCCAGCAGTTTGATGGGGGGTGGGACTGAAGCTTTCTTT
CDR3 length: 16; V gene: TRBV12-3/TRBV12-4; D gene: TRBD2; clone size: many; J gene: TRBJ2-7; CDR3 protein: CASSILGLAGSHEQYF; CDR3 DNA: TGTGCCAGCAGTATACTGGGACTAGCGGGATCCCACGAGCAGTACTTC
CDR3 length: 16; V gene: TRBV5-1; D gene: TRBD2; clone size: many; J gene: TRBJ2-5; CDR3 protein: CASSLTLAGVRETQYF; CDR3 DNA: TGCGCCAGCAGCTTGACCCTAGCGGGAGTTCGAGAGACCCAGTACTTC
CDR3 length: 11; V gene: TRBV24-1; D gene: NA; clone size: many; J gene: TRBJ2-7; CDR3 protein: CATRMGRKQYF; CDR3 DNA: TGTGCCACCAGGATGGGTCGCAAGCAGTACTTC
CDR3 length: 13; V gene: TRBV2; D gene: NA; clone size: NA; J gene: TRBJ1-6; CDR3 protein: CASSRQTNSPLHF; CDR3 DNA: TGTGCCAGCAGCAGGCAGACTAATTCACCCCTCCACTTT
CDR3 length: 13; V gene: TRBV11-2; D gene: NA; clone size: NA; J gene: TRBJ2-5; CDR3 protein: CASSFQGMETQYF; CDR3 DNA: TGTGCCAGCAGCTTTCAAGGGATGGAGACCCAGTACTTC
CDR3 length: 14; V gene: TRBV12-5; D gene: TRBD1; clone size: many; J gene: TRBJ2-7; CDR3 protein: CASGSGTGAYEQYF; CDR3 DNA: TGTGCTAGTGGATCCGGGACAGGGGCCTACGAGCAGTACTTC